This T cell receptor (beta chain) originates from a study of T cell responses to AZD1222 COVID-19 vaccine. The CDR3 spans 14 residues. Germline-derived CDR1 and CDR2 are SGHRS and YFSETQ. After removal of 6 bases from V and 0 bases from J, the junction contained 5 bases not matched to a gene. Method: immunoSEQ multiplex PCR; TCRdb's copy keeps in-frame clones and lacks some. The profile shows fewer than 180,000 clones, approximately 92% of them singletons. The TCR sequence derives from an adult who received the AZD1222 COVID-19 vaccine. V usage is TRBV5-1 and J usage is TRBJ1-2; TRBD1 matches at 7 bases. The material sequenced was peripheral blood, taken 28 days after the second AZD1222 dose. In DNA form, the CDR3 reads TGCGCCAGCACCCGGGACAGCACTAACTATGGCTACACCTTC. This sequence encodes CASTRDSTNYGYTF.